Presented here are 21 T cell receptor beta chains from one specimen sequenced in a study of T cell responses to AZD1222 COVID-19 vaccine. Measured with immunoSEQ multiplex PCR; TCRdb has only the in-frame clones, and not every one. The sample lists under 200,000 clones; roughly 93% were seen once. This material consisted of peripheral blood, taken on day 0 of AZD1222 vaccination. All receptors come from an adult in good health.

The V and J genes are TRBV7-6 and TRBJ1-2, with 8 bases identical to TRBD1. CDR3 length: 14 residues. Per germline, CDR1 SGHVS and CDR2 FNYEAQ. V lost 5 bases to trimming and J lost 5 bases; unmatched junction nucleotides: 7. The CDR3 DNA is TGTGCCAGCAGCCCTGGACAGGGTGGATATGGCTACACCTTC. Translating it yields CASSPGQGGYGYTF.

The chain links TRBV18 to TRBJ1-3; no reliable D call. The CDR3 covers 13 residues. The V gene lost 5 bases and the J gene lost 4 bases, with 9 bases spanning the gap. Germline V gene sequence: CDR1 KGHSH, CDR2 LQKENI. In DNA, the CDR3 is TGTGCCAGCTCATCTAGTCCGGGAAACACCATATATTTT. This sequence encodes CASSSSPGNTIYF.

The chain links TRBV6-5 to TRBJ1-1; D is unresolved. With 2 bases removed from V and 5 bases from J, the gap between germline ends came to 9 bases. The CDR3 length is 13 residues. Germline-derived CDR1 and CDR2 are MNHEY and SVGAGI. CDR3 protein: CASSYAGETEAFF. Written as DNA, the CDR3 is TGTGCCAGCAGTTACGCCGGGGAGACTGAAGCTTTCTTT.

CDR3 DNA sequence: TGTGTCAGAAGCCTCGACAGGGTATCCTACGAGCAGTACTTC. Protein sequence: CVRSLDRVSYEQYF. V gene TRBV7-5 combines with J gene TRBJ2-7; TRBD1 reflects the table's D call only, with no check against the DNA. TRBV7-5 is a pseudogene locus. The CDR3 loop spans 14 amino acids.

The J gene is TRBJ2-1, the V gene TRBV5-1; a weak D match, TRBD1 (6 bases). The V gene lost 5 bases and the J gene lost 5 bases, with 8 bases spanning the gap. This CDR3 region has 12 residues. Germline CDR1 SGHRS, CDR2 YFSETQ. The DNA of the CDR3 is TGCGCCAGCAGTTCAGGGGACAATGAGCAGTTCTTC. This translates into CASSSGDNEQFF. The full variable domain, rest sourced from reference TRBV5-1 and TRBJ2-1, is KAGVTQTPRYLIKTRGQQVTLSCSPISGHRSVSWYQQTPGQGLQFLFEYFSETQRNKGNFPGRFSGRQFSNSRSEMNVSTLELGDSALYLCASSSGDNEQFFGPGTRLTVL.

The chain employs TRBV6-4 and TRBJ1-2, with D unclear. V was cut by 7 bases and J by 4 bases, with 7 bases left in between. There are 11 residues in the CDR3. Germline loops: CDR1 MRHNA, CDR2 SNTAGT. Here the CDR3 DNA reads TGTGCCAGCACATCAGGCTATGGCTACACCTTC. Amino acid sequence: CASTSGYGYTF.

The chain joins TRBV2 to TRBJ2-7, with TRBD1 identical over 9 bases. The germline CDR1 and CDR2 sequences are SNHLY and FYNNEI. CDR3 length equals 13 residues. V lost 6 bases and J lost 5; bases outside the gene matches: 5. In DNA, the CDR3 is TGTGCCAGCAGGGACAGGGGTAGGAACGAGCAGTACTTC. As protein: CASRDRGRNEQYF.

The V call is TRBV24-1, the J call TRBJ2-1, with D perhaps matching TRBD1 (6 bases). V lost 5 bases and J lost 7, with 14 bases in between. Germline CDR1 is KGHDR and CDR2 is SFDVKD. This CDR3 has 14 residues. CDR3 DNA: TGTGCCACCAGTGTTGGGGGCGAGTCGAATGAGCAGTTCTTC. The encoded protein is CATSVGGESNEQFF.

The CDR3 here is CASSQLTGDTEAFF. DNA of the CDR3: TGTGCCAGCAGCCAATTGACAGGGGACACTGAAGCTTTCTTT. The chain recombines TRBV14 with TRBJ1-1; TRBD1 matches at 8 bases. V lost 2 bases, J lost 3 bases, and 2 bases stayed unmatched. The CDR3 length is 14 residues. Germline lookup yields CDR1 SGHDN and CDR2 FVKESK.

This chain joins TRBV27 and TRBJ2-1; the D call may be TRBD1 or TRBD2 (6 bases each). The CDR3 loop spans 15 amino acids. The ends were cut back, 5 bases at V and 2 bases at J, with 13 bases in the middle. Germline V gene sequence: CDR1 MNHEY, CDR2 SMNVEV (reference sequence). CDR3 nucleotides: TGTGCCAGCAGTCTACAGGGAGGTCCCTACAATGAGCAGTTCTTC. Translated, it gives CASSLQGGPYNEQFF.

The rearrangement uses TRBV15 and TRBJ1-2; no clear D gene. This CDR3 contains 13 residues. The V end lost 5 bases, the J end lost 5 bases, and 12 bases lay between the germline ends. Germline values: CDR1 LNHNV, CDR2 YYDKDF (reference sequence). This CDR3 is CATSVRQDYGYTF. The CDR3, as DNA: TGTGCCACCAGCGTGAGGCAAGATTATGGCTACACCTTC.

The chain uses TRBV29-1 and TRBJ2-2, with TRBD1 matching 10 bases. CDR1 is SQVTM, CDR2 ANQGSEA, per germline. Germline trimming cut 7 bases from V and 4 bases from J; bases unmatched to any gene: 6. This CDR3 region has 14 residues. The CDR3 region has the DNA TGCAGCGCTAGACAGGGGGCTGCCACCGGGGAGCTGTTTTTT. It is translated as CSARQGAATGELFF.

The chain employs TRBV27 and TRBJ1-1; D might be TRBD1 (6 bases). The CDR3 sequence is 15 residues long. The germline gives CDR1 MNHEY, CDR2 SMNVEV (reference sequence). Trimming removed 4 bases from V and 0 bases from J, with 12 bases in between. The CDR3 DNA follows: TGTGCCAGCAGTTCCTTCGACAGGATGAACACTGAAGCTTTCTTT. Encoded protein: CASSSFDRMNTEAFF.

The chain links TRBV4-1 to TRBJ1-5, with 9 bases fitting TRBD1. This CDR3 spans 16 amino acids. V shed 4 bases and J 4 bases; nucleotides not matched to a gene: 8. Looked up from germline, CDR1 is MGHRA and CDR2 is YSYEKL. CDR3 DNA sequence: TGCGCCAGCAGCCTATCTGGACAGGGGATAAATCAGCCCCAGCATTTT. Protein: CASSLSGQGINQPQHF.

The genes are TRBV6-7 and TRBJ1-6; D call uncertain. TRBV6-7 carries the ORF label, with uncertain function. Trimming took 3 bases from V and 0 from J, leaving 9 bases between them. The CDR3 totals 16 residues. CDR3 loop: CASSYYFSSYNSPLHF. CDR3 sequence (DNA): TGTGCCAGCAGTTATTATTTTAGCTCCTATAATTCACCCCTCCACTTT.

V gene TRBV6-9 combines with J gene TRBJ2-1; no reliable D call. CDR3 length equals 15 residues. The germline V and J ends were trimmed by 0 bases and 0 bases, with 6 bases remaining between them. Germline V gives CDR1 MNHGY, CDR2 SVAAGI. For the CDR3, the DNA is TGTGCCAGCAGTTATTCTCGACGCTCCTACAATGAGCAGTTCTTC. It encodes CASSYSRRSYNEQFF.

CDR3 DNA sequence: TGTGCCAGCTTATCCAAAGGCTACGAGCAGTACTTC. Translating gives CASLSKGYEQYF. The chain carries TRBV6-5 and TRBJ2-7; D uncertain. The CDR3 covers 12 residues. Per germline, CDR1 MNHEY and CDR2 SVGAGI. V was pared by 8 bases and J by 3 bases, with 11 bases between.

V and J are TRBV9 and TRBJ2-3; 8 bases are shared with TRBD2. The junction had 6 bases not matched to a gene; V was cut back by 1 base and J by 5 bases. The length of the CDR3 is 15 residues. Germline V gene lookup returns CDR1 SGDLS and CDR2 YYNGEE. The CDR3 sequence: CASSVIASGRDTQYF. CDR3 DNA: TGTGCCAGCAGCGTAATAGCAAGCGGGAGAGATACGCAGTATTTT. Combining the CDR3 with reference TRBV9 and TRBJ2-3 gives the whole variable domain DSGVTQTPKHLITATGQRVTLRCSPRSGDLSVYWYQQSLDQGLQFLIQYYNGEERAKGNILERFSAQQFPDLHSELNLSSLELGDSALYFCASSVIASGRDTQYFGPGTRLTVL.

Only one count was recorded for this clone. V usage is TRBV5-5 and J usage is TRBJ2-6; D is uncertain. The length of the CDR3 is 17 residues. Trimming cost V 0 bases and J 3 bases, with 13 bases left between them. Germline CDR1 and CDR2: SGHKS and YYEKEE (reference sequence). CDR3 sequence (DNA): TGTGCCAGCAGCTTGGTCCCTTGGAAGGGTGGGGCCAACGTCCTGACTTTC. Its protein product is CASSLVPWKGGANVLTF.

As DNA, the CDR3 is TGTGCCAGCATGGAACAGGGGTATGGTGAAAAACTGTTTTTT. This sequence encodes CASMEQGYGEKLFF. This rearrangement joins TRBV2 to TRBJ1-4; 7 bases align to TRBD1. The CDR3 covers 14 residues. The V gene end was trimmed by 7 bases and the J gene end by 7 bases; junction bases not matched to a gene: 9. CDR1 and CDR2 (germline): SNHLY, FYNNEI. Complete variable domain (other parts from reference TRBV2 and TRBJ1-4): EPEVTQTPSHQVTQMGQEVILRCVPISNHLYFYWYRQILGQKVEFLVSFYNNEISEKSEIFDDQFSVERPDGSNFTLKIRSTKLEDSAMYFCASMEQGYGEKLFFGSGTQLSVL.

This chain's CDR3 is CASRDEYRRTNTEAFF. The CDR3, as DNA: TGTGCCAGTAGAGATGAGTACAGGAGAACGAACACTGAAGCTTTCTTT. The chain joins TRBV19 to TRBJ1-1; possible D gene TRBD1, 5 bases. Germline V gives CDR1 LNHDA, CDR2 SQIVND (reference sequence). This CDR3 is 16 amino acids long. Trimming took 6 bases from V and 1 from J, leaving 18 bases between them.